The rows below give T cell receptor beta chains drawn from one sample of a study of blood T cell repertoires in COVID-19. Some clones are missing from TCRdb's copy, which holds only in-frame ones; the method was immunoSEQ multiplex PCR. The sample includes about 260,000 clones, around 90% of them seen just once. Sequenced sample: peripheral blood. The receptors derive from a man in his 60s who had recovered from COVID-19. Each CDR3 is given with its conserved first and last residue. A D gene is named only where the DNA matches it firmly. Clone size is not always given. Where it is, it says once, few, many or a class for expanded clones.

clone_size,d_call,j_call,v_call,cdr3_nt,cdr3_aa
.,.,TRBJ2-7,TRBV29-1,TGCAGCGCTCTCGGGGGGCCGCAATACGAGCAGTACTTC,CSALGGPQYEQYF
once,.,TRBJ1-5,TRBV6-1,TGTGCCAGCAGTGAAGCGCGGGGAGGGGGGCAGCCCCAGCATTTT,CASSEARGGGQPQHF
.,.,TRBJ2-7,TRBV2,TGTGCCAGCAGTGATAGAAGGACAGCCAAGTACGAGCAGTACTTC,CASSDRRTAKYEQYF
once,TRBD1,TRBJ1-3,TRBV2,TGTGCCAGCACCCTCGGGACAGGCAGAAACACCATATATTTT,CASTLGTGRNTIYF
.,.,TRBJ1-1,TRBV18,TGTGCCAGCTCACCACGGGTTGCGGAGCCCGGGACTGAAGCTTTCTTT,CASSPRVAEPGTEAFF
.,TRBD1,TRBJ1-4,TRBV19,TGTGCCACCAGGACAGGCGGAGAGGGAAAACTGTTTTTT,CATRTGGEGKLFF
few,TRBD1,TRBJ1-5,TRBV15,TGTGCCACCAGCAGTAGCGACAGGGTGGCGAGCAATCAGCCCCAGCATTTT,CATSSSDRVASNQPQHF
.,.,TRBJ1-5,TRBV30,TGTGCCTGGAGGCCTGCCGGGGGGGCGACGCAGCCCCAGCATTTT,CAWRPAGGATQPQHF
.,.,TRBJ2-7,TRBV4-2,TGTGCCAGCAGCCACGCCGGTTTGGGGGCATCCTACTACGAGCAGTACTTC,CASSHAGLGASYYEQYF
.,TRBD1,TRBJ2-3,TRBV7-3,TGTGCCAGCAGCTTCACATCTCCGGGACAGGGGACAGATACGCAGTATTTT,CASSFTSPGQGTDTQYF
.,.,TRBJ1-3,TRBV27,TGTGCCAGCAGTTCCTTGGCCGACCCCAGGGATTCCGGAAACACCATATATTTT,CASSSLADPRDSGNTIYF
once,.,TRBJ2-7,TRBV5-6,TGTGCCAGCAGGGAGAGGGGGACCTCCTACGAGCAGTACTTC,CASRERGTSYEQYF
.,TRBD2,TRBJ2-5,TRBV4-2,TGTGCCAGCAGCCAGGGTAGGGGAGGGGAGACCCAGTACTTC,CASSQGRGGETQYF
.,TRBD2,TRBJ2-3,TRBV7-3,TGTGCCAGCAGCTTAGGGATTAGCGGGGGGGCCTCCCTAGCCACAGATACGCAGTATTTT,CASSLGISGGASLATDTQYF
.,TRBD1,TRBJ1-4,TRBV24-1,TGTGCCACCAGTGCCGGCAAGACAGGGTCTAATGAAAAACTGTTTTTT,CATSAGKTGSNEKLFF
.,TRBD2,TRBJ2-1,TRBV7-9,TGTGCCAGCAGCTTACTCGGCCTAGCGGGGGGCAATGAGCAGTTCTTC,CASSLLGLAGGNEQFF
.,TRBD2,TRBJ2-7,TRBV14,TGTGCCAGCAGCCAAGCCCTAGCGGGGACTCCCTCCTACGAGCAGTACTTC,CASSQALAGTPSYEQYF
.,TRBD1,TRBJ2-7,TRBV7-6,TGTGCCAGCAGCGCCGGGACAGGGGGTCCCTACGAGCAGTACTTC,CASSAGTGGPYEQYF
.,TRBD1,TRBJ1-5,TRBV19,TGTGCCAGTAGTCTCCGGGACAGGGGGCTTTTTATTAGTAGCAATCAGCCCCAGCATTTT,CASSLRDRGLFISSNQPQHF
once,.,TRBJ2-1,TRBV5-4,TGTGCCAGCAGCTTCGCCCCGAGGCGTTCGCGGGCTTTACCCTACAATGAGCAGTTCTTC,CASSFAPRRSRALPYNEQFF
.,.,TRBJ2-1,TRBV9,TGTGCCAGCAGCCCCCGGGGGGCGACCTTATACAATGAGCAGTTCTTC,CASSPRGATLYNEQFF
.,.,TRBJ2-5,TRBV6-6,TGTGCCAGCAGTCGGACGGGGATAGAGACCCAGTACTTC,CASSRTGIETQYF
.,.,TRBJ1-1,TRBV5-4,TGTGCCAGCAGCTTCATGGGGGGGGACGCTGAAGCTTTCTTT,CASSFMGGDAEAFF
.,.,TRBJ2-7,TRBV7-9,TGTGCCAGCAGCTTCGCCGGAGACGAGCAGTACTTC,CASSFAGDEQYF
.,TRBD2,TRBJ2-3,TRBV5-1,TGCGCCAGCAGCCGACTAGCGGGGATTCTACATACGCAGTATTTT,CASSRLAGILHTQYF
.,.,TRBJ1-2,TRBV3-1/TRBV3-2,TGTGCCAGCAGCCAAGAGGGGGCATACTATGGCTACACCTTC,CASSQEGAYYGYTF
.,.,TRBJ2-4,TRBV7-3,TGTGCCAGCAGCTTAGGCCAGGAAAACATTCAGTACTTC,CASSLGQENIQYF
.,.,TRBJ1-2,TRBV6-5,TGTGCCAGCAGCGTTCGGGGGGGGGCACTGGCTGGCTACACCTTC,CASSVRGGALAGYTF
.,TRBD1,TRBJ1-5,TRBV9,TGTGCCAGCAGCGCTGGACAGGGAAGGAGCAATCAGCCCCAGCATTTT,CASSAGQGRSNQPQHF
.,.,TRBJ1-1,TRBV24-1,TGTGCCACCGTGGGGGAGGGGAACACTGAAGCTTTCTTT,CATVGEGNTEAFF
.,TRBD1,TRBJ1-5,TRBV15,TGTGCCACCAGCAGATTAGGCGGACAGGGAGAGGGGCCCCAGCATTTT,CATSRLGGQGEGPQHF
.,.,TRBJ2-2,TRBV11-3,TGTGCCAGCAGCTTAGTAGGGAGTACCGGGGAGCTGTTTTTT,CASSLVGSTGELFF
.,.,TRBJ2-2,TRBV18,TGTGCCAGCTCCGTACAGGGCACCGGGGAGCTGTTTTTT,CASSVQGTGELFF
.,TRBD1,TRBJ1-4,TRBV6-1,TGTGCCAGCAGTGAGAGGGGGCGCATGGGGACGAAGGGGAAACTGTTTTTT,CASSERGRMGTKGKLFF
.,.,TRBJ2-1,TRBV5-4,TGTGCCAGCAGCTTCCTCCCCGGGAGCTCCTACAATGAGCAGTTCTTC,CASSFLPGSSYNEQFF
.,TRBD1,TRBJ1-2,TRBV24-1,TGTGCCACCAGTGATTTGCAGGGGGGAGCTAACTATGGCTACACCTTC,CATSDLQGGANYGYTF
.,TRBD1,TRBJ1-4,TRBV7-9,TGTGCCAGCAGCTTAGCGGGGACAGTTAATGAAAAACTGTTTTTT,CASSLAGTVNEKLFF
.,.,TRBJ2-7,TRBV5-5,TGTGCCAGCAGCTCCGCCGGGACATACTACGAGCAGTACTTC,CASSSAGTYYEQYF
.,.,TRBJ1-3,TRBV5-5,TGTGCCAGCAGCTTCGCAATCCGCAGGGGTGGAAACACCATATATTTT,CASSFAIRRGGNTIYF
once,.,TRBJ2-7,TRBV5-6,TGTGCCAGCAGCTTGTTTATCAGGGGCTACGAGCAGTACTTC,CASSLFIRGYEQYF
.,.,TRBJ2-7,TRBV3-1/TRBV3-2,TGTGCCAGCAGCCAAGTAAGGACATCCTACGAGCAGTACTTC,CASSQVRTSYEQYF
.,TRBD1,TRBJ1-2,TRBV27,TGTGCCAGCAGTTTACTGGGACAGACATTTAACTATGGCTACACCTTC,CASSLLGQTFNYGYTF
once,.,TRBJ1-2,TRBV18,TGTGCCAGCTCATCGACAGACCACTATGGCTACACCTTC,CASSSTDHYGYTF
.,TRBD2,TRBJ2-5,TRBV5-6,TGTGCCAGCAGCTCCCAGCGGGGGGGAATCCAAGAGACCCAGTACTTC,CASSSQRGGIQETQYF
.,TRBD1,TRBJ2-7,TRBV29-1,TGCAGCGTTGCACGGACCGGGACAGGATCCTACGAGCAGTACTTC,CSVARTGTGSYEQYF
.,.,TRBJ2-4,TRBV28,TGTGCCAGCTTAAGGACTGTGAGTTTTGGCAAAAACATTCAGTACTTC,CASLRTVSFGKNIQYF
.,.,TRBJ2-5,TRBV11-1,TGTGCCAGCAGCCGCTCGGCAATGGCGGCCCAGTACTTC,CASSRSAMAAQYF
.,TRBD1,TRBJ2-7,TRBV18,TGTGCCAGCTCACCTCGGGACAGGGACTACGAGCAGTACTTC,CASSPRDRDYEQYF
.,.,TRBJ2-1,TRBV21-1,TGTGCCAGCAGCAAAGCGCGATCGAAGTCCGCGTACAATGAGCAGTTCTTC,CASSKARSKSAYNEQFF
few,.,TRBJ1-5,TRBV19,TGTGCCAGTAGTATAACGACAATTCAGCCCCAGCATTTT,CASSITTIQPQHF
.,.,TRBJ2-7,TRBV2,TGTGCCAGCGGTCACACCTACGAGCAGTACTTC,CASGHTYEQYF